Each of the 26 T cell receptor beta chains below was sequenced from the same sample in a study of T cell responses to AZD1222 COVID-19 vaccine. Measured with immunoSEQ multiplex PCR; TCRdb has only the in-frame clones, and not every one. Seen here are approximately 74,000 clones, 86% observed once, and the top ten hold roughly 2.7%. Sequencing used peripheral blood, obtained on day 0 of AZD1222 vaccination. These receptors were collected from an adult in good health.

The sample holds one count of this clone. The J gene is TRBJ2-3, the V gene TRBV6-5; possibly TRBD2 for D (6 bases). V lost 11 bases and J 2 bases, leaving 17 bases between the germline ends. Germline CDR1 and CDR2: MNHEY and SVGAGI. The CDR3 covers 14 residues. CDR3 sequence (DNA): TGTGCCCTCGGGGGAGCGGAGAACACAGATACGCAGTATTTT. The encoded protein is CALGGAENTDTQYF.

The chain is built from TRBV27 and TRBJ1-2; D not resolved. V gave up 3 bases and J gave up 4 bases, with 15 bases separating them. The CDR3 length is 15 residues. Germline CDR1 and CDR2: MNHEY and SMNVEV (reference sequence). CDR3 amino acids: CASSFGSAGGYGYTF. In DNA form, the CDR3 reads TGTGCCAGCAGTTTCGGGAGCGCGGGAGGCTATGGCTACACCTTC.

The chain is built from TRBV20-1 and TRBJ2-2; D unclear. This CDR3 has 11 residues. V was shortened by 6 bases and J by 4 bases, with 6 bases between the two germline ends. Per germline, CDR1 DFQATT and CDR2 SNEGSKA (reference sequence). CDR3 nucleotides: TGCAGTGCCCCCCTCACCGGGGAGCTGTTTTTT. This gives the protein CSAPLTGELFF.

This chain joins TRBV12-3 or TRBV12-4 and TRBJ1-2, with 7 bases identical to TRBD1. The CDR3 has 13 amino acids. J was trimmed by 2 bases and V by 6 bases; bases with no gene match: 3. The CDR3 nucleotides read TGTGCCAGCAGATCGACAGGGAACTATGGCTACACCTTC. It is translated as CASRSTGNYGYTF.

The chain recombines TRBV29-1 with TRBJ2-1; D gene uncertain. The germline V gene has CDR1 SQVTM and CDR2 ANQGSEA. V lost 0 bases and J lost 8, with 11 bases in between. The CDR3 spans 13 residues. CDR3 protein: CSVEDPRRDEQFF. CDR3 DNA: TGCAGCGTTGAAGATCCCAGACGGGATGAGCAGTTCTTC.

V is TRBV24-1 and J is TRBJ2-7; D not certain. CDR3 length: 13 residues. The germline V gene encodes CDR1 KGHDR and CDR2 SFDVKD. The V and J ends lost 4 bases and 3 bases respectively, with 9 bases between them. The CDR3 DNA follows: TGTGCCACCAGTGACAGCCACCTCTACGAGCAGTACTTC. Its protein product is CATSDSHLYEQYF.

The rearrangement joins TRBV7-2 to TRBJ2-7; D gene ambiguous. CDR1 is SGHTA and CDR2 is FQGNSA in the germline V gene. V lost 5 bases and J 0 bases, leaving 17 bases between the germline ends. The CDR3 is 16 residues long. CDR3 residues: CASSPNSAEPSYEQYF. The CDR3 DNA reads as TGTGCCAGCAGCCCCAACTCGGCGGAACCCTCCTACGAGCAGTACTTC.

Of note for this clone: A junction boundary mismatches the germline segment, possibly from a read error. V usage is TRBV10-3 and J usage is TRBJ2-1, with D perhaps TRBD1 or TRBD2 (7 bases each). The V gene's germline CDR1 is ENHRY and CDR2 SYGVKD. This CDR3 has 18 amino acids. CDR3 DNA: TGTCCCATCAGTCAACCCGACAGGGTAGGGGGGGTCTACAATGAGCAGTTCTTC. Its protein is CPISQPDRVGGVYNEQFF.

This chain connects TRBV19 to TRBJ1-1; D is unclear. V lost 10 bases and J 1 base, leaving 10 bases between the germline ends. The germline gives CDR1 LNHDA, CDR2 SQIVND (reference sequence). The CDR3 consists of 12 residues. CDR3 loop: CATLDGNTEAFF. The CDR3 coding sequence is TGTGCCACCCTAGACGGGAACACTGAAGCTTTCTTT.

The V call is TRBV4-1, the J call TRBJ2-1; D is ambiguous. Trimming left V 0 bases short and J 7 bases short, with 13 bases between. Germline V gene data show CDR1 as MGHRA and CDR2 as YSYEKL. CDR3 length: 15 residues. The CDR3 loop reads CASSQEATARNEQFF. The CDR3 DNA reads TGCGCCAGCAGCCAAGAAGCTACAGCTAGGAATGAGCAGTTCTTC.

Concerning this clone itself: In the same sample, other DNA sequences code for this CDR3. The V gene is TRBV9, the J gene TRBJ2-1, with TRBD1 matching over 7 bases. CDR3 length equals 15 residues. The germline V gene encodes CDR1 SGDLS and CDR2 YYNGEE. With 0 bases clipped from V and 0 bases from J, the junction kept 0 bases outside the gene matches. This chain's CDR3 is CASSVGTGSYNEQFF. CDR3 nucleotide sequence: TGTGCCAGCAGCGTAGGGACAGGCTCCTACAATGAGCAGTTCTTC.

Details on this clone: In the same sample, other DNA sequences code for this CDR3. V usage is TRBV2 and J usage is TRBJ2-7; D remains unclear. Germline V CDR1 and CDR2: SNHLY, FYNNEI. CDR3 size: 11 residues. V was pared by 4 bases and J by 1 base, with 2 bases between. The CDR3 spells CASSASYEQYF. CDR3 sequence (DNA): TGTGCCAGCAGTGCGTCCTACGAGCAGTACTTC.

V gene TRBV2 combines with J gene TRBJ2-7; D possibly corresponds to TRBD2 (5 bases). V was clipped by 7 bases and J by 0 bases, with 7 bases between them. The CDR3 runs 12 residues. Germline CDR1 is SNHLY and CDR2 is FYNNEI. CDR3 sequence (DNA): TGTGCCAGCACAGGACTCTCCTACGAGCAGTACTTC. This encodes CASTGLSYEQYF.

In nucleotides, the CDR3 is TGTGCCAGCAGCCAAGGGGCAGACGAGCAGTACTTC. This translates into CASSQGADEQYF. The chain recombines TRBV3-1 (or the pseudogene TRBV3-2) with TRBJ2-7; D gene uncertain. From germline, CDR1 is LGHDT and CDR2 YNNKEL (reference sequence). The germline V and J ends were trimmed by 1 base and 5 bases, with 6 bases remaining between them. The CDR3 has 12 amino acids.

This rearrangement joins TRBV2 to TRBJ2-1, with 11 bases aligning to TRBD2. This CDR3 comprises 13 residues. Per germline, CDR1 SNHLY and CDR2 FYNNEI. J lost 6 bases, V lost 6 bases, and 1 base had no gene match. The CDR3 protein is CASSLAGGNEQFF. The CDR3 coding sequence is TGTGCCAGCAGCCTAGCGGGGGGCAATGAGCAGTTCTTC.

The V and J genes are TRBV9 and TRBJ1-1; 8 bases are a match to TRBD1. V shed 4 bases and J 1 base; nucleotides not matched to a gene: 3. CDR1 and CDR2 from the germline V gene are SGDLS and YYNGEE. The CDR3 consists of 14 residues. The CDR3 here is CASSSGTGNTEAFF. The CDR3 DNA reads TGTGCCAGCAGCTCCGGGACAGGGAACACTGAAGCTTTCTTT.

CDR3 in DNA: TGTGCCAGCTCTGGACCTAGCACAGATACGCAGTATTTT. Protein sequence: CASSGPSTDTQYF. The rearrangement links TRBV28 to TRBJ2-3, with D hard to call. CDR3 length: 13 amino acids. The germline gives CDR1 MDHEN, CDR2 SYDVKM. The V and J ends lost 8 bases and 0 bases respectively, with 9 bases between them.

This clone is judged medium-sized. The chain employs TRBV7-2 and TRBJ2-1, with 10 bases that match TRBD2. V gave up 0 bases and J gave up 4 bases; unmatched junction bases: 6. Germline values: CDR1 SGHTA, CDR2 FQGNSA. CDR3 size: 17 residues. The CDR3 DNA sequence: TGTGCCAGCAGCTTAGCCCCCAGCGGGGGGGGATACAATGAGCAGTTCTTC. Protein sequence: CASSLAPSGGGYNEQFF.

The gene calls are TRBV4-3 and TRBJ2-3; 7 bases align to TRBD2. J gave up 10 bases and V 0 bases, and 13 bases lay outside the gene matches. This CDR3 is built from 16 residues. In germline, CDR1 is LGHNA, CDR2 YSLEER. CDR3 amino acids: CASSQETRDYAFPQYF. The CDR3 nucleotides are TGCGCCAGCAGCCAAGAGACCCGGGACTACGCCTTCCCGCAGTATTTT.

The chain links TRBV30 to TRBJ1-4, with D unresolved. The CDR3 loop spans 14 amino acids. Trimming cost V 4 bases and J 1 base, with 10 bases left between them. The germline gives CDR1 GTSNPN, CDR2 SVGIG (reference sequence). In DNA form, the CDR3 reads TGTGCCTGGACCTGGGGTAGAACTAATGAAAAACTGTTTTTT. Amino acids: CAWTWGRTNEKLFF.

This rearrangement joins TRBV9 to TRBJ2-7; 11 bases map to TRBD2. Germline CDR1 SGDLS, CDR2 YYNGEE. J was trimmed by 4 bases and V by 3 bases; bases with no gene match: 6. This CDR3 contains 15 residues. The chain's CDR3 is CASSAASGGLYEQYF. The CDR3 DNA follows: TGTGCCAGCAGCGCCGCTAGCGGGGGGTTGTACGAGCAGTACTTC.

The CDR3 coding sequence is TGTGCCAGCAGCCAGGGGGGAGGGGGTTTCTACGAGCAGTACTTC. It is translated as CASSQGGGGFYEQYF. This chain uses TRBV4-2 with TRBJ2-7; D is perhaps TRBD2 (7 bases). Trimming removed 3 bases at V and 3 bases at J, with 15 bases between. Germline lookup yields CDR1 LGHNA and CDR2 YNFKEQ. The CDR3 sequence is 15 residues long.

The chain recombines TRBV7-2 with TRBJ2-5; possibly TRBD2 for D (5 bases). The CDR3 sequence is 16 residues long. CDR1 and CDR2 from the germline V gene are SGHTA and FQGNSA. V was shortened by 1 base and J by 5 bases, with 17 bases between the two germline ends. CDR3 region: CASSLGGARTGETQYF. CDR3 in DNA: TGTGCCAGCAGCTTAGGAGGCGCACGGACGGGGGAGACCCAGTACTTC.

The CDR3 sequence: CASSFQSSYNEQFF. The CDR3 nucleotides read TGTGCCAGCAGTTTCCAGAGCTCCTACAATGAGCAGTTCTTC. This rearrangement joins TRBV27 to TRBJ2-1; D is uncertain. V dropped 3 bases and J dropped 0 bases, with 6 bases sitting between them. The CDR3 extends over 14 amino acids. Looked up from germline, CDR1 is MNHEY and CDR2 is SMNVEV (reference sequence).

This CDR3 is CAWSDGLSGNTIYF. CDR3 sequence (DNA): TGTGCCTGGAGTGACGGGCTCTCTGGAAACACCATATATTTT. The V call is TRBV30, the J call TRBJ1-3; D remains unclear. This CDR3 has 14 amino acids. V was trimmed by 1 base and J by 0 bases, leaving 7 bases between them. Germline CDR1 and CDR2: GTSNPN and SVGIG (reference sequence).

V is TRBV28 and J is TRBJ1-3, with D perhaps matching TRBD1 (5 bases). Per germline, CDR1 MDHEN and CDR2 SYDVKM. The CDR3 extends over 14 amino acids. V lost 6 bases and J lost 4, with 13 bases in between. This CDR3 reads CASRIGALGNTIYF. The CDR3 DNA sequence: TGTGCCAGCAGGATAGGGGCCCTGGGAAACACCATATATTTT.